This entry is about one T cell receptor beta chain. This specimen belongs to a study of shared clonotypes between healthy human individuals. CDR3 size: 15 residues. V lost 1 base and J lost 4, with 14 bases in between. Germline assignment: CDR1 SGHNT and CDR2 YYREEE (reference sequence). Libraries were prepared by immunoSEQ multiplex PCR; TCRdb keeps only in-frame clonotypes and omits some of them. The data contain approximately 500,000 clones, almost 97% of them seen just once; the ten biggest clones take up about 0.054%. Sequenced input: naive CD4+ T cells sorted from blood. This sample's subset: CD45RA+ positively selected. This sequence originates from a woman aged 25 to 39 in good health. The J gene is TRBJ1-1, the V gene TRBV5-4, with D uncertain. The CDR3 region is CASSLTAQVITEAFF. The CDR3 nucleotides read TGTGCCAGCAGCTTGACGGCGCAGGTAATCACTGAAGCTTTCTTT.